This T cell receptor (beta chain) was found in a study of blood T cell repertoires in COVID-19. Study-wide background: PBMCs, B-cell-depleted T cells, or T cells provided the cDNA or gDNA that made up the material.

Using immunoSEQ multiplex PCR, the repertoire was profiled, and TCRdb retains in-frame clones only, with some absent. This sample has 55,000 to 65,000 clones, with about 81% found just once. Patients at the Seattle site were enrolled during active infection and followed longitudinally. This clone was seen a few times. CDR1 is MNHNY, CDR2 SVGAGI, per germline (reference sequence). V was pared by 5 bases and J by 0 bases, with 17 bases of the junction left unmatched. The CDR3 loop spans 21 amino acids. The chain couples TRBV6-6 to TRBJ1-6; TRBD1 matches at 9 bases. Sample: peripheral blood. The TCR was taken from a man aged 55 to 69 with COVID-19, enrolled during active disease. In DNA form, the CDR3 reads TGTGCCAGCAGTCCCCATACCCCGGGACAGGGCTCGAGCTCCTATAATTCACCCCTCCACTTT. Its translation is CASSPHTPGQGSSSYNSPLHF.